This passage covers 26 T cell receptor beta chains from one sample sequenced in a study of blood T cell repertoires in COVID-19. The method was immunoSEQ multiplex PCR; TCRdb's version includes in-frame clones alone and lacks a portion of them. The sample lists about 230,000 clones, approximately 80% seen once, with about 8% in the top ten. The sequenced material came from peripheral blood. These receptors were obtained from a woman aged 45-60 years with acute or convalescent COVID-19.

Note on this clone: The identical CDR3 is also encoded by other nucleotide sequences in the sample. J is TRBJ1-2 and V is TRBV27; D not resolved. The CDR3 loop spans 13 amino acids. CDR1 MNHEY and CDR2 SMNVEV come from the germline V gene (reference sequence). Trimming shortened V by 2 bases and J by 2 bases, and 6 bases separated the two germline ends. CDR3 nucleotides: TGTGCCAGCAGTTTACAAGCCAACTATGGCTACACCTTC. The encoded protein is CASSLQANYGYTF.

The chain employs TRBV24-1 and TRBJ2-3; 8 positions match TRBD2. The CDR3 is 18 amino acids. CDR1 is KGHDR, CDR2 SFDVKD, per germline. Unmatched junction bases numbered 10, after V lost 2 bases and J lost 1 base. The CDR3 DNA reads TGTGCCACCAGTGATTCCAGATTAGCGGGAAGGCGCACAGATACGCAGTATTTT. Translation gives CATSDSRLAGRRTDTQYF.

The gene calls are TRBV19 and TRBJ1-2; weak D call: TRBD1 (5 bases). V lost 5 bases and J lost 7, with 14 bases in between. This CDR3 has 13 amino acids. Germline V gene data show CDR1 as LNHDA and CDR2 as SQIVND (reference sequence). CDR3 nucleotides: TGTGCCAGTAGTTCCCAGGGAGCGGGTGGCTACACCTTC. This translates into CASSSQGAGGYTF.

This chain uses TRBV19 with TRBJ2-5, with 8 bases matching TRBD2. The ends lost 5 bases at V and 2 bases at J; junction bases unmatched: 1. Germline-derived CDR1 and CDR2 are LNHDA and SQIVND (reference sequence). There are 13 residues in the CDR3. CDR3 amino acids: CASSGGGQETQYF. The CDR3 DNA is TGTGCCAGTAGTGGCGGGGGGCAAGAGACCCAGTACTTC. Complete variable domain (other parts from reference TRBV19 and TRBJ2-5): DGGITQSPKYLFRKEGQNVTLSCEQNLNHDAMYWYRQDPGQGLRLIYYSQIVNDFQKGDIAEGYSVSREKKESFPLTVTSAQKNPTAFYLCASSGGGQETQYFGPGTRLLVL.

Notes on this clone: One end of the junction varies from germline; a read error may be responsible. The chain recombines TRBV27 with TRBJ2-7, with 8 bases fitting TRBD2. This CDR3 contains 14 residues. Germline-derived CDR1 and CDR2 are MNHEY and SMNVEV (reference sequence). The CDR3 coding sequence is TGTGCCAGCAGTTTAGGGCCGGGAGGGCCTAGATTGAACTTC. As protein: CASSLGPGGPRLNF.

The chain recombines TRBV7-8 with TRBJ2-1; no clear D gene. The length of the CDR3 is 12 residues. Germline V lookup: CDR1 SGHVS, CDR2 FQNEAQ. With 4 bases removed from V and 8 bases from J, the gap between germline ends came to 9 bases. The CDR3 region has the DNA TGTGCCAGCAGCTCAGCCCGGGATGAGCAGTTCTTC. Its protein is CASSSARDEQFF.

This sequence joins TRBV7-9 and TRBJ1-6, with a possible D match to TRBD1 (5 bases). CDR3 length: 18 residues. V gave up 1 base and J gave up 7 bases, with 20 bases separating them. Germline V gene sequence: CDR1 SEHNR, CDR2 FQNEAQ (reference sequence). CDR3 nucleotides: TGTGCCAGCAGCTTAGTCCCCTTCATGGGGGAGGGCAATTCACCCCTCCACTTT. It translates to CASSLVPFMGEGNSPLHF.

The CDR3 DNA reads as TGTGCCAGCAGCCTACCTCCTTCGGGGGACACTGAAGCTTTCTTT. Its protein product is CASSLPPSGDTEAFF. The chain has TRBV11-2 and TRBJ1-1; D may be TRBD1 (5 bases). The CDR3 spans 15 residues. In germline, CDR1 is SGHAT, CDR2 FQNNGV. Trimming cost V 5 bases and J 3 bases, with 16 bases left between them.

This clone was found once. The chain employs TRBV27 and TRBJ2-7; maybe TRBD2 (6 bases). V gave up 4 bases and J gave up 0 bases, with 10 bases separating them. Germline V gene data show CDR1 as MNHEY and CDR2 as SMNVEV (reference sequence). CDR3 length: 14 residues. CDR3 residues: CASSSVAASYEQYF. The CDR3 nucleotides read TGTGCCAGCAGTTCCGTAGCGGCCTCCTACGAGCAGTACTTC.

The chain is built from TRBV7-9 and TRBJ1-5, with TRBD1 identical over 8 bases. The V and J ends lost 5 bases and 1 base, in that order; junction bases with no gene match: 1. From germline, CDR1 is SEHNR and CDR2 FQNEAQ (reference sequence). The CDR3 totals 14 residues. CDR3 in DNA: TGTGCCAGCAGCCGGACAGGGAGCAATCAGCCCCAGCATTTT. Translated, it gives CASSRTGSNQPQHF.

The chain is built from TRBV18 and TRBJ2-3; 10 nucleotides match TRBD2. The V and J ends lost 1 base and 4 bases, in that order; junction bases with no gene match: 8. Germline V gene data show CDR1 as KGHSH and CDR2 as LQKENI. The CDR3 runs 17 residues. As DNA, the CDR3 is TGTGCCAGCTCACCACGGGCTAGCGGGAGAGGTTCAGATACGCAGTATTTT. Translating gives CASSPRASGRGSDTQYF.

This rearrangement joins TRBV5-1 to TRBJ2-7; D is possibly TRBD2 (5 bases). CDR3 length equals 15 residues. V was trimmed by 0 bases and J by 0 bases, leaving 10 bases between them. Germline-derived CDR1 and CDR2 are SGHRS and YFSETQ. CDR3 residues: CASSLGPAGSYEQYF. The CDR3 region has the DNA TGCGCCAGCAGCTTGGGACCTGCGGGCTCCTACGAGCAGTACTTC.

The chain combines TRBV3-1 (or the pseudogene TRBV3-2) with TRBJ2-4; D possibly corresponds to TRBD2 (5 bases). Trimming stripped 2 bases from V and 1 base from J, with 9 bases between. The CDR3 extends over 15 amino acids. Per the germline V gene, CDR1 is LGHDT and CDR2 is YNNKEL (reference sequence). The CDR3 coding sequence is TGTGCCAGCAGCCAAACGGGAATGGCCAAAAACATTCAGTACTTC. Translated, it gives CASSQTGMAKNIQYF.

The CDR3 nucleotides read TGTGCCAGCAGGGAGGGACTAGCGGGGAAATCTTTCACAGATACGCAGTATTTT. Its protein product is CASREGLAGKSFTDTQYF. J is TRBJ2-3 and V is TRBV4-2; TRBD2 agrees at 13 bases. With V trimmed by 6 bases and J by 2 bases, 11 bases remained unmatched. CDR3 length: 18 residues. In germline, CDR1 is LGHNA, CDR2 YNFKEQ.

V is TRBV7-8 and J is TRBJ2-7, with 10 bases that match TRBD2. With 3 bases clipped from V and 4 bases from J, the junction kept 15 bases outside the gene matches. The CDR3 length is 18 residues. CDR1 and CDR2 from the germline V gene are SGHVS and FQNEAQ. Written as DNA, the CDR3 is TGTGCCAGCAGCTTTAATTGGAGGGCTAGCGGGAGTAATTACGAGCAGTACTTC. Its protein product is CASSFNWRASGSNYEQYF.

The chain links TRBV6-5 to TRBJ1-1; tentatively, D is TRBD1 (6 bases). This CDR3 comprises 15 residues. The ends were cut back, 0 bases at V and 3 bases at J, with 11 bases in the middle. Germline V gene lookup returns CDR1 MNHEY and CDR2 SVGAGI. In nucleotides, the CDR3 is TGTGCCAGCAGTTACTCGAACGCAGGGGACACTGAAGCTTTCTTT. Translation: CASSYSNAGDTEAFF.

The CDR3 DNA sequence: TGTGCCAGCAGGCCGGGACAAAATGCGAACACCGGGGAGCTGTTTTTT. Encoded protein: CASRPGQNANTGELFF. This chain joins TRBV6-6 and TRBJ2-2, with D perhaps matching TRBD1 (6 bases). CDR3 size: 16 residues. V gave up 6 bases and J gave up 0 bases, with 14 bases separating them. In germline, CDR1 is MNHNY, CDR2 SVGAGI (reference sequence).

This clone was counted a single time. V is TRBV7-9 and J is TRBJ1-1, with a tentative D call TRBD1 (5 bases). Trimming left V 2 bases short and J 3 bases short, with 13 bases between. Germline lookup yields CDR1 SEHNR and CDR2 FQNEAQ (reference sequence). The CDR3 totals 15 residues. CDR3 sequence reads: CASSLSGGGDTEAFF. In DNA form, the CDR3 reads TGTGCCAGCAGCTTAAGTGGGGGAGGGGACACTGAAGCTTTCTTT.

The V and J genes are TRBV27 and TRBJ1-4; a weak D match, TRBD1 (6 bases). The germline V gene has CDR1 MNHEY and CDR2 SMNVEV (reference sequence). Trimming left V 6 bases short and J 7 bases short, with 18 bases between. This CDR3 has 15 amino acids. The CDR3 reads CASSSLGGQVEKLFF. Here the CDR3 DNA reads TGTGCCAGCAGCTCTCTCGGGGGGCAGGTTGAAAAACTGTTTTTT.

This chain uses TRBV2 with TRBJ1-4, with 9 bases that match TRBD1. Unmatched junction bases numbered 7, after V lost 7 bases and J lost 4 bases. CDR1 and CDR2 from the germline V gene are SNHLY and FYNNEI. This CDR3 has 15 residues. CDR3 region: CASTKNRGLNEKLFF. CDR3 nucleotides: TGTGCCAGCACTAAAAACAGGGGGCTTAATGAAAAACTGTTTTTT.

The chain is built from TRBV27 and TRBJ1-1; no clear D gene. This CDR3 region has 13 residues. Trimming pared 8 bases from V and 0 bases from J, leaving 10 bases between. CDR1 MNHEY and CDR2 SMNVEV come from the germline V gene (reference sequence). The CDR3 sequence is CASAVTVNTEAFF. CDR3 DNA: TGTGCCAGCGCCGTTACAGTGAACACTGAAGCTTTCTTT.

The chain combines TRBV3-1 (or the pseudogene TRBV3-2) with TRBJ1-6; the D is unclear. V was trimmed by 4 bases and J by 8 bases, leaving 9 bases between them. Per the germline V gene, CDR1 is LGHDT and CDR2 is YNNKEL (reference sequence). The CDR3 has 13 amino acids. The CDR3 sequence is CASSPVQYSPLHF. Here the CDR3 DNA reads TGTGCCAGCAGCCCAGTCCAGTATTCACCCCTCCACTTT.

This clone has just a few counts. J is TRBJ1-5 and V is TRBV30; 9 bases align to TRBD1. Looked up from germline, CDR1 is GTSNPN and CDR2 is SVGIG (reference sequence). V dropped 5 bases and J dropped 4; count of bases not matched to a gene: 6. The CDR3 has 14 amino acids. In DNA form, the CDR3 reads TGTGCCTGGGGGGGACAGGGAGGGAATCAGCCCCAGCATTTT. This encodes CAWGGQGGNQPQHF.

This chain uses TRBV9 with TRBJ1-2, with TRBD1 as a possible D gene (5 bases). V was cut by 3 bases and J by 6 bases, with 12 bases left in between. Germline V gene data show CDR1 as SGDLS and CDR2 as YYNGEE. CDR3 length: 13 residues. Here the CDR3 DNA reads TGTGCCAGCAGCGCCCGAGGAGGGGATGGCTACACCTTC. It codes for CASSARGGDGYTF.

This chain links TRBV3-1 (or the pseudogene TRBV3-2) with TRBJ2-1; the match to TRBD2 covers 14 bases. The CDR3 runs to 17 residues. J was trimmed by 5 bases and V by 3 bases; bases with no gene match: 6. From germline, CDR1 is LGHDT and CDR2 YNNKEL (reference sequence). As DNA, the CDR3 is TGTGCCAGCAGCCACACCGGGACTAGCGGGGGAGACAATGAGCAGTTCTTC. Translation gives CASSHTGTSGGDNEQFF.

The J gene is TRBJ2-1, the V gene TRBV2; the D gene is possibly TRBD2 (6 bases). CDR1 is SNHLY and CDR2 is FYNNEI in the germline V gene. This CDR3 is built from 14 residues. V lost 5 bases, J lost 5 bases, and 13 bases lay in between. CDR3 DNA: TGTGCCAGCAGTCCCGGGGTAGCGGACAATGAGCAGTTCTTC. Encoded protein: CASSPGVADNEQFF.